These 21 T cell receptor beta chains were sequenced from one sample in a study of graft-versus-host responses after intestinal transplantation listed by TCRdb under 2021. The library was produced with the immunoSEQ multiplex PCR assay. TCRdb re-hosts the immuneACCESS table, in-frame sequences only. Its copies lack some clones; in the studies checked, an unresolved V gene accounts for under half of them, and the cause for the rest is not known. The sample table holds around 23,000 clones, of which more than 90% were seen once. Under 0.95% of the sample is taken by the ten largest. This specimen consisted of PBMCs, obtained 30 days after intestinal transplant. The origin of the receptors is a human patient who received an intestinal transplant, so some T cells may come from the graft donor.

The rearrangement uses TRBV20-1 and TRBJ2-5; D gene ambiguous. Germline V gene lookup returns CDR1 DFQATT and CDR2 SNEGSKA (reference sequence). This CDR3 has 11 residues. V gave up 7 bases and J gave up 0 bases, with 6 bases separating them. The DNA of the CDR3 is TGCAGTGTAGATTACCAAGAGACCCAGTACTTC. Translation gives CSVDYQETQYF.

This chain connects TRBV4-3 to TRBJ2-7, with D unresolved. V was shortened by 4 bases and J by 6 bases, with 13 bases between the two germline ends. CDR3 size: 13 residues. Germline loops: CDR1 LGHNA, CDR2 YSLEER. CDR3 sequence (DNA): TGCGCCAGCAGCCCCCAACCGTCAGGCGAGCAGTACTTC. Protein sequence: CASSPQPSGEQYF.

The chain recombines TRBV6-5 with TRBJ1-2; TRBD1 is a possible D gene (6 bases). Germline CDR1 reads MNHEY; CDR2 reads SVGAGI. The CDR3 has 13 amino acids. Trimming shortened V by 2 bases and J by 8 bases, and 12 bases separated the two germline ends. The CDR3 loop is CASSYVAGDGYTF. Written as DNA, the CDR3 is TGTGCCAGCAGTTACGTGGCAGGGGACGGCTACACCTTC.

The V gene is TRBV5-8, the J gene TRBJ1-5; D possibly corresponds to TRBD1 (6 bases). Germline V gives CDR1 SGHTS, CDR2 YDEGEE. CDR3 length: 13 residues. V was shortened by 0 bases and J by 7 bases, with 8 bases between the two germline ends. The CDR3 DNA reads TGTGCCAGCAGCTTGGGGGGGGGCCAGCCCCAGCATTTT. Translated: CASSLGGGQPQHF.

The V call is TRBV12-5, the J call TRBJ2-7; 8 bases map to TRBD1. V shed 5 bases and J 2 bases; nucleotides not matched to a gene: 5. Germline CDR1 and CDR2: LGHNT and FRNRAP. CDR3 length: 14 residues. CDR3 bases: TGTGCTAGTGGTCCATGGGACAGGCCCTACGAGCAGTACTTC. Translating it yields CASGPWDRPYEQYF.

Here the CDR3 reads CASSYRAGQSYEQYF. The CDR3 bases are TGTGCCAGCAGTTATAGGGCAGGGCAGTCCTACGAGCAGTACTTC. The rearrangement uses TRBV6-5 and TRBJ2-7; D is perhaps TRBD1 (5 bases). Trimming removed 3 bases from V and 1 base from J, with 13 bases in between. The CDR3 loop spans 15 amino acids. CDR1 and CDR2 (germline): MNHEY, SVGAGI.

The J gene is TRBJ1-1, the V gene TRBV5-1; D is uncertain. Germline-derived CDR1 and CDR2 are SGHRS and YFSETQ. The CDR3 runs to 13 residues. V was clipped by 0 bases and J by 1 base, with 4 bases between them. CDR3 in DNA: TGCGCCAGCAGCTTGGGGGAGAACACTGAAGCTTTCTTT. It encodes CASSLGENTEAFF.

The chain recombines TRBV21-1 with TRBJ2-7. TRBV21-1 is a recognized pseudogene. This CDR3 comprises 16 residues. DNA for the CDR3: TGTGCCAGCAGCGGAACCGGACCCATTACCTCCTACGAGCAGTACTTC. This gives the protein CASSGTGPITSYEQYF.

V usage is TRBV14 and J usage is TRBJ1-2; possible D gene TRBD1, 5 bases. CDR1 and CDR2 (germline): SGHDN, FVKESK. The CDR3 has 13 residues. V dropped 4 bases and J dropped 4 bases, with 10 bases sitting between them. The CDR3 nucleotides read TGTGCCAGCAGCCGCGGGGGGTTCTATGGCTACACCTTC. Translated, it gives CASSRGGFYGYTF.

V and J are TRBV13 and TRBJ2-1; the D call may be TRBD1 or TRBD2 (5 bases each). V lost 5 bases and J lost 0, with 17 bases in between. This CDR3 comprises 17 residues. Germline CDR1 and CDR2: PRHDT and FYEKMQ (reference sequence). The CDR3 region is CASSLPGWGSSYNEQFF. As DNA, the CDR3 is TGTGCCAGCAGCCTCCCGGGATGGGGGAGCTCCTACAATGAGCAGTTCTTC.

The chain carries TRBV2 and TRBJ2-7, with D tentatively TRBD1 or TRBD2 (5 bases each). V dropped 3 bases and J dropped 4 bases, with 13 bases sitting between them. This CDR3 region has 14 residues. CDR1 is SNHLY, CDR2 FYNNEI, per germline. This CDR3 reads CASSDLGREYEQYF. CDR3 nucleotides: TGTGCCAGCAGTGATTTGGGCAGGGAGTACGAGCAGTACTTC.

The chain has TRBV27 and TRBJ1-5; a weak D match, TRBD1 (5 bases). Germline V gene lookup returns CDR1 MNHEY and CDR2 SMNVEV (reference sequence). The CDR3 loop spans 13 amino acids. The V end lost 3 bases, the J end lost 9 bases, and 12 bases lay between the germline ends. The CDR3 here is CASSLGLNRPQHF. The CDR3 DNA follows: TGTGCCAGCAGTTTGGGGCTCAATAGGCCCCAGCATTTT.

The V and J genes are TRBV19 and TRBJ2-7; 7 bases fit TRBD1. The CDR3 covers 16 residues. Trimming at V came to 3 bases and at J to 0 bases, leaving 8 bases not matched to a gene. Germline assignment: CDR1 LNHDA and CDR2 SQIVND (reference sequence). CDR3 region: CASSIRQGSSSYEQYF. CDR3 coding DNA: TGTGCCAGTAGTATCCGACAGGGTTCCAGCTCCTACGAGCAGTACTTC.

The J gene is TRBJ2-1, the V gene TRBV5-1; TRBD2 is a possible D gene (6 bases). The V end lost 3 bases, the J end lost 7 bases, and 17 bases lay between the germline ends. The germline V gene encodes CDR1 SGHRS and CDR2 YFSETQ. The CDR3 has 15 residues. CDR3 sequence reads: CASSWGGAGTNEQFF. CDR3 in DNA: TGCGCCAGCAGCTGGGGCGGGGCGGGCACAAATGAGCAGTTCTTC. Filled out from reference TRBV5-1 and TRBJ2-1, the complete variable domain reads KAGVTQTPRYLIKTRGQQVTLSCSPISGHRSVSWYQQTPGQGLQFLFEYFSETQRNKGNFPGRFSGRQFSNSRSEMNVSTLELGDSALYLCASSWGGAGTNEQFFGPGTRLTVL.

V and J are TRBV7-8 and TRBJ1-1; tentative D call: TRBD1 (6 bases). CDR1 is SGHVS and CDR2 is FQNEAQ in the germline V gene. Trimming took off 3 bases at V and 5 bases at J, with 22 bases between the two ends. CDR3 length: 17 residues. CDR3 residues: CASSFGLFDRYGTEAFF. Written as DNA, the CDR3 is TGTGCCAGCAGCTTCGGGCTCTTTGACAGGTACGGGACTGAAGCTTTCTTT.

The J gene is TRBJ2-5, the V gene TRBV7-9; D perhaps matches TRBD2 (6 bases). With 5 bases removed from V and 11 bases from J, the gap between germline ends came to 18 bases. Germline V gene data show CDR1 as SEHNR and CDR2 as FQNEAQ (reference sequence). The CDR3 is 13 residues long. DNA for the CDR3: TGTGCCAGCAGCCCGCGGGGCCCTGAGGAGCAGTACTTC. Translation gives CASSPRGPEEQYF.

The chain recombines TRBV28 with TRBJ1-5; 8 nucleotides match TRBD1. The CDR3 consists of 15 residues. Trimming removed 3 bases from V and 6 bases from J; junction bases left unmatched: 7. Germline V gene sequence: CDR1 MDHEN, CDR2 SYDVKM. The DNA of the CDR3 is TGTGCCAGCAGTTTGCCTCAGGGGGCCCTTCAGCCCCAGCATTTT. It translates to CASSLPQGALQPQHF.

V gene TRBV5-1 combines with J gene TRBJ2-7; D is possibly TRBD1 or TRBD2 (5 bases each). The CDR3 sequence is 13 residues long. Germline values: CDR1 SGHRS, CDR2 YFSETQ. The V end lost 4 bases, the J end lost 4 bases, and 12 bases lay between the germline ends. The CDR3 spells CASSTGTDYEQYF. As DNA, the CDR3 is TGCGCCAGCAGCACCGGGACCGATTACGAGCAGTACTTC.

The chain employs TRBV4-1 and TRBJ2-3, with a possible D match to TRBD1 (5 bases). Trimming pared 4 bases from V and 1 base from J, leaving 9 bases between. The CDR3 contains 14 residues. Germline V gene sequence: CDR1 MGHRA, CDR2 YSYEKL. CDR3 in DNA: TGCGCCAGCAGCCTCTTGACAGGCACAGATACGCAGTATTTT. It yields the protein CASSLLTGTDTQYF.

V gene TRBV30 combines with J gene TRBJ2-1, with no clear D. Germline CDR1 and CDR2: GTSNPN and SVGIG (reference sequence). The V end was cut by 1 base, the J end by 4 bases, with 8 bases between. This CDR3 is 13 amino acids long. The CDR3 here is CAWSAGLYNEQFF. The CDR3 coding sequence is TGTGCCTGGAGTGCCGGATTATACAATGAGCAGTTCTTC.

This chain links TRBV7-2 with TRBJ2-7; 7 bases are shared with TRBD2. The CDR3 sequence is 17 residues long. V lost 1 base, J lost 2 bases, and 11 bases stayed unmatched. CDR1 is SGHTA and CDR2 is FQGNSA in the germline V gene. CDR3: CASSLVGGTVPTYEQYF. The DNA of the CDR3 is TGTGCCAGCAGCTTAGTCGGGGGGACGGTACCGACCTACGAGCAGTACTTC.